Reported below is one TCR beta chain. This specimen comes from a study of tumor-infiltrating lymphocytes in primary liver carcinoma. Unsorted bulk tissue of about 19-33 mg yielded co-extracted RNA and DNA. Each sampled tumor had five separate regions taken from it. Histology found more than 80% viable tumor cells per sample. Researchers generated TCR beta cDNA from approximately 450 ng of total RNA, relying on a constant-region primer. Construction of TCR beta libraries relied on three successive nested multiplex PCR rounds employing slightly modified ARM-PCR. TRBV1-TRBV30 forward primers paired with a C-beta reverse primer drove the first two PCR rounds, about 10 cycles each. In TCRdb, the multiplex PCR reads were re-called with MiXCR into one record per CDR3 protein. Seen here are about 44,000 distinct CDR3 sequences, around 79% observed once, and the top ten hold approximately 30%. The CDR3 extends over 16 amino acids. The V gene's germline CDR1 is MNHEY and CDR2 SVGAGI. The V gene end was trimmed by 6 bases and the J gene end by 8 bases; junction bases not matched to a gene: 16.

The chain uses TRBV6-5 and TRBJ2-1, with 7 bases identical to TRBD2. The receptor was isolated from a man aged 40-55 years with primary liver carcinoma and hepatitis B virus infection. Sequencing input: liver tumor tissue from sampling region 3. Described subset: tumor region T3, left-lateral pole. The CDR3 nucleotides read TGTGCCAGCAGCTATAGCGATGGTCTAGCGGCATATGAGCAGTTCTTC. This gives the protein CASSYSDGLAAYEQFF.